Shown below are 27 T cell receptor beta chains from a single sample sequenced in a study of blood T cells in healthy people across ages (dated by TCRdb to about 2015). Library generation was performed with 5' RACE. The reads were generated on an Illumina HiSeq 2500. The second PCR ran for about 6 to 12 cycles and used a J-beta primer mix along with a sample-barcoded 5' primer. Starting from the raw public reads, TCRdb applied fastp trimming at Q25, assembled clones with MiXCR and retained in-frame beta chains. Merged by CDR3 protein, the rows form single entries marked with the most common genes and DNA. A total of approximately 1.5 million distinct CDR3 sequences appear in this sample, approximately 43% of them only once. The biggest ten clones account for less than 5% of the sample. Source material: blood. These receptors all stem from a woman between 18 and 29 years old in good health.

The gene calls are TRBV6-6 and TRBJ1-6; no definite D call. Germline loops: CDR1 MNHNY, CDR2 SVGAGI (reference sequence). V was cut by 4 bases and J by 5 bases, with 9 bases left in between. This CDR3 spans 14 amino acids. Here the CDR3 DNA reads TGTGCCAGCAGTTCGCGGGCGGATAATTCACCCCTCCACTTT. Its protein is CASSSRADNSPLHF.

This clonotype was counted between two and nine times. V is TRBV7-8 and J is TRBJ1-6; tentative D call: TRBD1 (6 bases). V was trimmed by 5 bases and J by 10 bases, leaving 18 bases between them. The germline CDR1 and CDR2 sequences are SGHVS and FQNEAQ. The CDR3 loop spans 15 amino acids. DNA for the CDR3: TGTGCCAGCAGCACCGTTTGGGGGGCTAAATCACCCCTCCACTTT. It specifies CASSTVWGAKSPLHF.

This clonotype was seen a few times. J is TRBJ1-5 and V is TRBV4-3; D is perhaps TRBD1 (6 bases). The V gene's germline CDR1 is LGHNA and CDR2 YSLEER. V gave up 0 bases and J gave up 4 bases, with 13 bases separating them. This CDR3 is 16 amino acids long. The CDR3 loop reads CASSQDHLDSNQPQHF. The CDR3 DNA is TGCGCCAGCAGCCAAGATCACCTGGACAGTAATCAGCCCCAGCATTTT.

This clonotype occurred a few times. The V gene is TRBV24-1, the J gene TRBJ1-2; D ambiguous. V was pared by 5 bases and J by 4 bases, with 10 bases between. In germline, CDR1 is KGHDR, CDR2 SFDVKD. The CDR3 has 13 residues. The CDR3 spells CATSAGAGYGYTF. The DNA of the CDR3 is TGTGCCACCAGTGCGGGAGCGGGCTATGGCTACACCTTC.

This clonotype was seen a few times. The chain recombines TRBV7-2 with TRBJ2-1; D gene ambiguous. V lost 6 bases, J lost 3 bases, and 12 bases lay in between. This CDR3 spans 14 amino acids. The germline V gene encodes CDR1 SGHTA and CDR2 FQGNSA. The CDR3 is CASSPRRNYNEQFF. For the CDR3, the DNA is TGTGCCAGCAGTCCACGACGTAACTACAATGAGCAGTTCTTC. Variable domain in full (rest from reference TRBV7-2 and TRBJ2-1): GAGVSQSPSNKVTEKGKDVELRCDPISGHTALYWYRQSLGQGLEFLIYFQGNSAPDKSGLPSDRFSAERTGGSVSTLTIQRTQQEDSAVYLCASSPRRNYNEQFFGPGTRLTVL.

The genes are TRBV6-1 and TRBJ2-1; 9 bases agree with TRBD2. V was clipped by 7 bases and J by 6 bases; unmatched bases: 10. Germline V lookup: CDR1 MNHNS, CDR2 SASEGT. This CDR3 comprises 15 residues. In DNA form, the CDR3 reads TGTGCCAGCATTTCGCACGTACTAGCGGGCAATGAGCAGTTCTTC. Residues: CASISHVLAGNEQFF.

The chain recombines TRBV29-1 with TRBJ1-1; no reliable D call. The CDR3 loop spans 12 amino acids. CDR1 SQVTM and CDR2 ANQGSEA come from the germline V gene. Deletions cut 4 bases from V and 1 base from J, with 7 bases between. This chain's CDR3 is CSVVRSNTEAFF. The CDR3 nucleotides read TGCAGCGTTGTAAGGTCGAACACTGAAGCTTTCTTT.

The chain employs TRBV7-2 and TRBJ2-1; 14 bases are shared with TRBD2. Germline-derived CDR1 and CDR2 are SGHTA and FQGNSA. Trimming removed 6 bases from V and 9 bases from J; junction bases left unmatched: 7. The CDR3 consists of 15 residues. The CDR3 sequence is CASRKGLAGVGEQFF. In nucleotides, the CDR3 is TGTGCCAGCAGAAAGGGACTAGCGGGAGTCGGTGAGCAGTTCTTC.

The chain employs TRBV5-1 and TRBJ2-7; 12 bases line up with TRBD2. CDR3 size: 17 residues. The germline CDR1 and CDR2 sequences are SGHRS and YFSETQ. The J segment lost 0 bases and the V segment lost 0 bases, leaving 4 bases of the junction unmatched. The CDR3 coding sequence is TGCGCCAGCAGCTTGGGGGGACTAGCGGGTCTCTCCTACGAGCAGTACTTC. Its protein product is CASSLGGLAGLSYEQYF.

This clonotype appeared many times. The chain joins TRBV7-2 to TRBJ1-2, with D possibly being TRBD1 (5 bases). Trimming left V 5 bases short and J 7 bases short, with 20 bases between. The germline CDR1 and CDR2 sequences are SGHTA and FQGNSA. The CDR3 contains 15 residues. Here the CDR3 reads CASSQTGGVYGGYTF. In nucleotides, the CDR3 is TGTGCCAGCAGCCAAACTGGGGGGGTCTATGGTGGCTACACCTTC.

This clonotype was detected a few times. V usage is TRBV7-9 and J usage is TRBJ1-2; no clear D. Trimming removed 6 bases from V and 1 base from J, with 27 bases in between. Germline assignment: CDR1 SEHNR and CDR2 FQNEAQ (reference sequence). This CDR3 has 19 residues. CDR3 in DNA: TGTGCCAGCAGTCCTCGGGTCTCGGACCACCTCACCTTTAACTATGGCTACACCTTC. The encoded protein is CASSPRVSDHLTFNYGYTF.

On this clonotype itself: At one boundary the junction diverges from the germline segment, which might be a read error. The chain combines TRBV7-7 with TRBJ2-3; D call uncertain. Looked up from germline, CDR1 is SSHAT and CDR2 is FNYEAQ (reference sequence). The CDR3 has 14 amino acids. The CDR3: CASSSNDQTDTQYF. CDR3 coding DNA: TGTGCTAGCAGCTCTAACGACCAAACAGATACGCAGTATTTT.

V gene TRBV5-1 combines with J gene TRBJ2-2; 8 bases map to TRBD2. Per germline, CDR1 SGHRS and CDR2 YFSETQ. This CDR3 region has 15 residues. J lost 0 bases, V lost 8 bases, and 6 bases had no gene match. The CDR3 DNA reads as TGCGCCAGTAGCAGCGGGGGACCGAACACCGGGGAGCTGTTTTTT. It is translated as CASSSGGPNTGELFF.

This clonotype was seen a few times. This chain joins TRBV5-1 and TRBJ1-1; D unclear. Trimming pared 2 bases from V and 1 base from J, leaving 12 bases between. This CDR3 contains 15 residues. The V gene's germline CDR1 is SGHRS and CDR2 YFSETQ. CDR3 region: CASSLMRHPNTEAFF. CDR3 DNA: TGCGCCAGCAGCTTAATGCGACACCCGAACACTGAAGCTTTCTTT. The variable domain in full, completed from reference TRBV5-1 and TRBJ1-1, reads KAGVTQTPRYLIKTRGQQVTLSCSPISGHRSVSWYQQTPGQGLQFLFEYFSETQRNKGNFPGRFSGRQFSNSRSEMNVSTLELGDSALYLCASSLMRHPNTEAFFGQGTRLTVV.

J is TRBJ2-3 and V is TRBV19, with 9 bases fitting TRBD2. The trim removed 6 bases at V and 10 bases at J, leaving 11 bases unmatched. The CDR3 spans 14 residues. Looked up from germline, CDR1 is LNHDA and CDR2 is SQIVND (reference sequence). The CDR3 nucleotides read TGTGCCAGTAGCCCTTTAGCGGGAGTCCCTGCGCAGTATTTT. It is translated as CASSPLAGVPAQYF.

This clonotype was counted between two and nine times. The chain combines TRBV11-2 with TRBJ2-7, with D perhaps assigned TRBD1 or TRBD2 (6 bases each). Looked up from germline, CDR1 is SGHAT and CDR2 is FQNNGV. CDR3 length equals 15 residues. The ends were cut back, 4 bases at V and 1 base at J, with 14 bases in the middle. Here the CDR3 DNA reads TGTGCCAGCAGCTCGCCCGGGGGCATTTCCTACGAGCAGTACTTC. This gives the protein CASSSPGGISYEQYF.

V and J are TRBV11-2 and TRBJ2-3, with 8 nucleotides matching TRBD2. The CDR3 is made up of 17 amino acids. V dropped 1 base and J dropped 2; count of bases not matched to a gene: 8. Per germline, CDR1 SGHAT and CDR2 FQNNGV. This CDR3 is CASSLGFAGGLTDTQYF. CDR3 DNA: TGTGCCAGCAGCTTAGGATTCGCGGGGGGCCTCACAGATACGCAGTATTTT.

This clonotype came up a few times. The chain employs TRBV6-2 or TRBV6-3 and TRBJ1-2, with D possibly matching TRBD1 (5 bases). The CDR3 covers 12 residues. Deletions cut 7 bases from V and 6 bases from J, with 12 bases between. CDR1 is MNHEY, CDR2 SVGEGT, per germline. CDR3 sequence (DNA): TGTGCCAGCACCTTCTCAGGGAATGGCTACACCTTC. Encoded protein: CASTFSGNGYTF.

The rearrangement uses TRBV2 and TRBJ2-7; 9 bases agree with TRBD2. This CDR3 comprises 16 residues. Germline CDR1 SNHLY, CDR2 FYNNEI. The V segment lost 5 bases and the J segment 5 bases; nucleotides outside the gene matches: 13. DNA of the CDR3: TGTGCCAGCAGTTTCTATAGCGGGAGAGTCGGGCACGAGCAGTACTTC. It translates to CASSFYSGRVGHEQYF.

The genes are TRBV4-3 and TRBJ2-7; 7 bases are shared with TRBD2. The CDR3 is made up of 16 amino acids. The V gene end was trimmed by 0 bases and the J gene end by 0 bases; junction bases not matched to a gene: 5. Germline values: CDR1 LGHNA, CDR2 YSLEER. The CDR3 region has the DNA TGCGCCAGCAGCCAAGATGGGAGGGGTGCCTCCTACGAGCAGTACTTC. This codes for CASSQDGRGASYEQYF.

This CDR3 reads CASSYPGLTGSPLHF. The CDR3 DNA follows: TGTGCCAGCAGTTACCCGGGACTTACGGGATCACCCCTCCACTTT. The V gene is TRBV6-2 or TRBV6-3, the J gene TRBJ1-6; TRBD1 is a possible D gene (5 bases). The V gene lost 2 bases and the J gene lost 10 bases, with 15 bases spanning the gap. Germline V gene data show CDR1 as MNHEY and CDR2 as SVGEGT. This CDR3 is built from 15 residues.

Of note for this clonotype: One junction end does not reproduce the germline sequence, and a read error may be involved. The V and J genes are TRBV12-3 or TRBV12-4 and TRBJ2-3; D gene ambiguous. The CDR3 sequence is 12 residues long. In nucleotides, the CDR3 is TGTGCCCGCAGTTTAGGGTTGGCTACGCAGTATTTT. Encoded protein: CARSLGLATQYF.

The chain combines TRBV7-3 with TRBJ2-5; 9 bases match TRBD2. The germline CDR1 and CDR2 sequences are SGHTA and FQGTGA. The CDR3 extends over 15 amino acids. J gave up 11 bases and V 4 bases, and 14 bases lay outside the gene matches. This CDR3 is CASSSGTSTLNEQYF. Written as DNA, the CDR3 is TGTGCCAGCAGCTCCGGGACTAGCACACTCAATGAGCAGTACTTC.

In this sample, this clonotype turned up a few times. This chain links TRBV10-3 with TRBJ1-1; TRBD1 aligns across 7 bases. Germline CDR1 reads ENHRY; CDR2 reads SYGVKD. The V gene end was trimmed by 6 bases and the J gene end by 4 bases; junction bases not matched to a gene: 11. The CDR3 consists of 15 residues. The CDR3: CAIRQKTGRSTEAFF. The DNA of the CDR3 is TGTGCCATCAGACAAAAGACAGGGCGAAGCACTGAAGCTTTCTTT.

This clonotype occurred once. A much larger clone differs by one base, so this may be a read error. J is TRBJ2-7 and V is TRBV25-1, with D tentatively TRBD1 (5 bases). The CDR3 is 12 residues long. Germline assignment: CDR1 MGHDK and CDR2 SYGVNS. Trimming took 8 bases from V and 0 from J, leaving 8 bases between them. The DNA for the CDR3 is TGTGCCAGCCAGGACAACTCCTACGAGCAGTACTTC. Its translation is CASQDNSYEQYF.

This chain joins TRBV7-2 and TRBJ2-7, with D perhaps matching TRBD1 (6 bases). The V gene lost 1 base and the J gene lost 4 bases, with 20 bases spanning the gap. This CDR3 comprises 17 residues. Germline V gives CDR1 SGHTA, CDR2 FQGNSA. CDR3 amino acids: CASSLEGQERGIYEQYF. The CDR3 DNA reads TGTGCCAGCAGCTTAGAAGGGCAAGAAAGGGGGATTTACGAGCAGTACTTC. The whole variable domain, remainder taken from reference TRBV7-2 and TRBJ2-7, is GAGVSQSPSNKVTEKGKDVELRCDPISGHTALYWYRQSLGQGLEFLIYFQGNSAPDKSGLPSDRFSAERTGGSVSTLTIQRTQQEDSAVYLCASSLEGQERGIYEQYFGPGTRLTVT.

This clonotype occurred once. J is TRBJ2-7 and V is TRBV4-2; TRBD2 might be the D (5 bases). Per the germline V gene, CDR1 is LGHNA and CDR2 is YNFKEQ. The CDR3 consists of 17 residues. Trimming pared 0 bases from V and 7 bases from J, leaving 22 bases between. The CDR3 is CASSQDPTAVSYNEQYF. The CDR3 DNA reads as TGTGCCAGCAGCCAAGATCCAACAGCGGTCTCCTACAATGAGCAGTACTTC.